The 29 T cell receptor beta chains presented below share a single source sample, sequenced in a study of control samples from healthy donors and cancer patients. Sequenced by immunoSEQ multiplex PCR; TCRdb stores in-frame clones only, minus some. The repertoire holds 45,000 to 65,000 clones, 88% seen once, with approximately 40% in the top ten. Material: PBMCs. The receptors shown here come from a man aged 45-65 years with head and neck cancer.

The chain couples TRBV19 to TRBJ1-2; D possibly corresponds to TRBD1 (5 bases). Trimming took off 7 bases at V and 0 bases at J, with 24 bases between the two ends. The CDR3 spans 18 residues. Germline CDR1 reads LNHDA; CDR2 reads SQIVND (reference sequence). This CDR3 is CASTGTSFPTKANYGYTF. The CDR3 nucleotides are TGTGCCAGTACCGGGACTTCGTTTCCGACTAAAGCTAACTATGGCTACACCTTC.

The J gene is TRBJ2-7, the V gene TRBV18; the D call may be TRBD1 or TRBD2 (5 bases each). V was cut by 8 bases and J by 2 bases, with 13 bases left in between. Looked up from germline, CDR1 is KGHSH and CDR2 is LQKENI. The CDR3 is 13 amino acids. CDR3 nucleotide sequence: TGTGCCAGCGGGACGCCCAACACCTACGAGCAGTACTTC. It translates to CASGTPNTYEQYF.

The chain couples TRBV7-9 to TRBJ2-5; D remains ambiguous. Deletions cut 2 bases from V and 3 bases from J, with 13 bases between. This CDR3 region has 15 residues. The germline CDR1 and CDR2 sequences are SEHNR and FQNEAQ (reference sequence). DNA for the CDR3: TGTGCCAGCAGCTTAAACGGCTTTGAGGAAGAGACCCAGTACTTC. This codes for CASSLNGFEEETQYF.

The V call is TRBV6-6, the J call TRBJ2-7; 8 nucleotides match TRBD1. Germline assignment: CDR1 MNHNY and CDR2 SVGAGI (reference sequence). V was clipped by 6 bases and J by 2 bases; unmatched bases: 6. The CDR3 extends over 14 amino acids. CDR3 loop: CASSQGARAYEQYF. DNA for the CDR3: TGTGCCAGCAGCCAGGGGGCGAGGGCCTACGAGCAGTACTTC.

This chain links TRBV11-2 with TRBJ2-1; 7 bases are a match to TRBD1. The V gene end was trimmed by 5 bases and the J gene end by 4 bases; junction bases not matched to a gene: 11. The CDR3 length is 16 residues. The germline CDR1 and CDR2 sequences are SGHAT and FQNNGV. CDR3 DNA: TGTGCCAGCAGCCTCAGGGGGATTGGACTTTACAATGAGCAGTTCTTC. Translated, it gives CASSLRGIGLYNEQFF.

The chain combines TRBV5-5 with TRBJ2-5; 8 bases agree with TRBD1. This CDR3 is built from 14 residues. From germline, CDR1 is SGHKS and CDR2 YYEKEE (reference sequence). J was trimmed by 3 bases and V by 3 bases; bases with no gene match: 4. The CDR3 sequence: CASSYRGWEETQYF. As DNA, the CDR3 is TGTGCCAGCAGCTACAGGGGGTGGGAAGAGACCCAGTACTTC. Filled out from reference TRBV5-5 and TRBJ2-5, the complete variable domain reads DAGVTQSPTHLIKTRGQQVTLRCSPISGHKSVSWYQQVLGQGPQFIFQYYEKEERGRGNFPDRFSARQFPNYSSELNVNALLLGDSALYLCASSYRGWEETQYFGPGTRLLVL.

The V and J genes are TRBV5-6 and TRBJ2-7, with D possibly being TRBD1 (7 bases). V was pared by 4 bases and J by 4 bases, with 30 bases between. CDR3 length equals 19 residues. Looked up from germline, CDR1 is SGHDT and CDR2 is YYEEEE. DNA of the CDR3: TGTGCCAGCAGCCCGGGGGTGATAGAAACAGGGGCGGGTGGGTACGAGCAGTACTTC. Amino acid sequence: CASSPGVIETGAGGYEQYF.

CDR3 protein: CASRLEETQYF. CDR3 in DNA: TGTGCCAGCCGTCTAGAAGAGACCCAGTACTTC. The chain has TRBV7-8 and TRBJ2-5, with unresolved D. The CDR3 loop spans 11 amino acids. Deletions cut 8 bases from V and 3 bases from J, with 7 bases between. Germline V gene lookup returns CDR1 SGHVS and CDR2 FQNEAQ.

The CDR3 reads CASNPSQGAGEQYF. In DNA, the CDR3 is TGTGCCAGCAACCCCTCTCAGGGGGCAGGGGAGCAGTACTTC. The chain employs TRBV6-5 and TRBJ2-7; TRBD1 aligns across 8 bases. CDR1 is MNHEY and CDR2 is SVGAGI in the germline V gene. The CDR3 contains 14 residues. Trimming at V came to 7 bases and at J to 7 bases, leaving 12 bases not matched to a gene.

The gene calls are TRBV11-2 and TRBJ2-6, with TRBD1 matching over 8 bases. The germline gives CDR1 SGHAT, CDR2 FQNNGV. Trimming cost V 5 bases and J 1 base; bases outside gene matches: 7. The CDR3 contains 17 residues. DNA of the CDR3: TGTGCCAGCAGCAGAGGACAGGGTTCATCTGGGGCCAACGTCCTGACTTTC. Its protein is CASSRGQGSSGANVLTF.

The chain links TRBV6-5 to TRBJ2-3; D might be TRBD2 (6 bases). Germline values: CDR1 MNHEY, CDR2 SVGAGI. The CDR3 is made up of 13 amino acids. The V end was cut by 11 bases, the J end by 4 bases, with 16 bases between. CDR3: CAGGDPAADTQYF. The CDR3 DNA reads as TGTGCCGGAGGGGACCCGGCGGCAGATACGCAGTATTTT.

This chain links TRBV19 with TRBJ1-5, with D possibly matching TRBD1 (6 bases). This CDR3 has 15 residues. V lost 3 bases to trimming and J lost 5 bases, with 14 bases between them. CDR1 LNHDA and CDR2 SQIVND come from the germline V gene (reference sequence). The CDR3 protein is CASSIQAGTYQPQHF. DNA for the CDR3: TGTGCCAGTAGTATTCAAGCCGGGACATATCAGCCCCAGCATTTT.

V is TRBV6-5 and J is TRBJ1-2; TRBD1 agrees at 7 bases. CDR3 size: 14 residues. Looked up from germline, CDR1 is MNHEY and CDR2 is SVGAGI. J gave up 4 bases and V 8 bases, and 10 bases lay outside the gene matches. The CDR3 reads CASLSPGQLYGYTF. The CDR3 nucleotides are TGTGCCAGCCTGTCACCGGGACAGCTCTATGGCTACACCTTC.

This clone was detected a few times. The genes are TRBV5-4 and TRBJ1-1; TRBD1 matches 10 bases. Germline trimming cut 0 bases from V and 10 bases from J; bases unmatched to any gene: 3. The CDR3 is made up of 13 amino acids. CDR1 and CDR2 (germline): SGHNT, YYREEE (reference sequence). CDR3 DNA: TGTGCCAGCAGCTTGGGAGGGACAGGGGTAGCTTTCTTT. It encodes CASSLGGTGVAFF. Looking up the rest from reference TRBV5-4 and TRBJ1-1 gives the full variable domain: ETGVTQSPTHLIKTRGQQVTLRCSSQSGHNTVSWYQQALGQGPQFIFQYYREEENGRGNFPPRFSGLQFPNYSSELNVNALELDDSALYLCASSLGGTGVAFFGQGTRLTVV.

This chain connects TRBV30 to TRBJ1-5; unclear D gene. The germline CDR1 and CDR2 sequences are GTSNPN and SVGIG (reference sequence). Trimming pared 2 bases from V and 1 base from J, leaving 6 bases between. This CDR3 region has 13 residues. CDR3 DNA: TGTGCCTGGAGTAGGAGAAGCAATCAGCCCCAGCATTTT. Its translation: CAWSRRSNQPQHF.

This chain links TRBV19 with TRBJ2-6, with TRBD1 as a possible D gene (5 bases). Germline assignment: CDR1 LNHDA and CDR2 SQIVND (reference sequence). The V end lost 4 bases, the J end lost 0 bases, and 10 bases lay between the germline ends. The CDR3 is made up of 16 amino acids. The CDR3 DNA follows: TGTGCCAGTAGTAGACGACAGCTCTCTGGGGCCAACGTCCTGACTTTC. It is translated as CASSRRQLSGANVLTF.

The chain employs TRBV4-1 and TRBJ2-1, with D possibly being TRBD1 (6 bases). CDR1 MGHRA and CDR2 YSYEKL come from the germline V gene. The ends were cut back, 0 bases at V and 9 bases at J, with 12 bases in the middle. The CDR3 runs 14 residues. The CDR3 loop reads CASSQDSPGVEQFF. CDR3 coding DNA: TGCGCCAGCAGCCAAGATTCGCCAGGGGTTGAGCAGTTCTTC.

The CDR3 loop reads CASSLDGDRVSSEQFF. The DNA for the CDR3 is TGTGCCAGCAGCTTAGACGGGGACAGGGTCAGTAGTGAGCAGTTCTTC. This chain links TRBV11-2 with TRBJ2-1; 9 nucleotides align to TRBD1. Looked up from germline, CDR1 is SGHAT and CDR2 is FQNNGV. This CDR3 has 16 residues. Losses at the gene ends were 0 bases for V and 9 bases for J; bases not matched to a gene: 9.

The CDR3 spells CASSLGTGFGYTF. CDR3 DNA: TGTGCCAGCAGCTTAGGGACAGGGTTTGGCTACACCTTC. V and J are TRBV7-9 and TRBJ1-2, with TRBD1 identical over 8 bases. The CDR3 contains 13 residues. Germline V lookup: CDR1 SEHNR, CDR2 FQNEAQ (reference sequence). With V trimmed by 1 base and J by 7 bases, 2 bases remained unmatched. The whole variable domain, remainder taken from reference TRBV7-9 and TRBJ1-2, is DTGVSQNPRHKITKRGQNVTFRCDPISEHNRLYWYRQTLGQGPEFLTYFQNEAQLEKSRLLSDRFSAERPKGSFSTLEIQRTEQGDSAMYLCASSLGTGFGYTFGSGTRLTVV.

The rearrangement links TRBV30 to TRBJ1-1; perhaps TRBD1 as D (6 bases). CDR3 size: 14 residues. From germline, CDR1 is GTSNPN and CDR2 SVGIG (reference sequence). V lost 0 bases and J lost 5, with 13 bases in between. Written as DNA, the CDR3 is TGTGCCTGGAGTGTACGGGGGGCTGGGACTGAAGCTTTCTTT. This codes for CAWSVRGAGTEAFF.

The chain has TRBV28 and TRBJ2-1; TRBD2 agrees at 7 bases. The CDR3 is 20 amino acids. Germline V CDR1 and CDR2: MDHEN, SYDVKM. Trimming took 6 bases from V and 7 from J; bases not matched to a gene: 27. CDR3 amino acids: CASRPGYWELRGEWGNEQFF. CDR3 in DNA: TGTGCCAGCAGGCCAGGGTATTGGGAACTACGGGGGGAGTGGGGGAATGAGCAGTTCTTC.

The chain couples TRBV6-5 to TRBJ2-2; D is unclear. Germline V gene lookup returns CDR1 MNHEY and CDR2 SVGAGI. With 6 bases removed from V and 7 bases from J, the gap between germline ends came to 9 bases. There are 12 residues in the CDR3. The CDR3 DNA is TGTGCCAGCAGCACAGAAAACGGGGAGCTGTTTTTT. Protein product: CASSTENGELFF.

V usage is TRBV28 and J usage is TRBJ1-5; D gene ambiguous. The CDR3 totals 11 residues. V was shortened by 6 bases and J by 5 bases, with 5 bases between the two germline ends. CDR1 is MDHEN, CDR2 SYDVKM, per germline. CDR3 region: CASSRDQPQHF. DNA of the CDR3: TGTGCCAGCAGCCGAGATCAGCCCCAGCATTTT.

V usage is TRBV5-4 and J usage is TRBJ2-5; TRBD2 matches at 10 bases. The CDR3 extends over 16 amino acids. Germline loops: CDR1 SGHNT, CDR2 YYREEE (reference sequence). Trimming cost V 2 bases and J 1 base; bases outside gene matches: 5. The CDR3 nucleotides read TGTGCCAGCAGCTTCCTAGCGGGGGATATCCAAGAGACCCAGTACTTC. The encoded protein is CASSFLAGDIQETQYF.

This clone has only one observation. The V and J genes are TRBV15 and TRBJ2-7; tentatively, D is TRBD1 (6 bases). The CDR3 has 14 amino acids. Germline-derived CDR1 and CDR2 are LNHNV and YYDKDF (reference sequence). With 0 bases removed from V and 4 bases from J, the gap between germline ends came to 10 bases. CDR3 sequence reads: CATSRDRGLYEQYF. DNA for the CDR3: TGTGCCACCAGCAGAGACAGGGGCCTTTACGAGCAGTACTTC.

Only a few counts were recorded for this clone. The CDR3 region is CASRTSPGLVQGDTQYF. The CDR3 DNA sequence: TGTGCCAGCAGGACGTCACCGGGACTAGTTCAAGGAGATACGCAGTATTTT. The chain is built from TRBV7-9 and TRBJ2-3; 8 bases line up with TRBD2. V shed 6 bases and J 5 bases; nucleotides not matched to a gene: 16. This CDR3 comprises 17 residues. Germline V CDR1 and CDR2: SEHNR, FQNEAQ (reference sequence).

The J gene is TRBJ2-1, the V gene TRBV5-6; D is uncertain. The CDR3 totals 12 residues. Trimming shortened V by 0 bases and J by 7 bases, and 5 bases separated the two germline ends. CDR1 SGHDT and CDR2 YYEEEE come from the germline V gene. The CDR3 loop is CASSLDRNEQFF. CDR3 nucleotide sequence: TGTGCCAGCAGCTTGGACAGAAATGAGCAGTTCTTC. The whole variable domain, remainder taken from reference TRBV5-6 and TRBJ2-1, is DAGVTQSPTHLIKTRGQQVTLRCSPKSGHDTVSWYQQALGQGPQFIFQYYEEEERQRGNFPDRFSGHQFPNYSSELNVNALLLGDSALYLCASSLDRNEQFFGPGTRLTVL.

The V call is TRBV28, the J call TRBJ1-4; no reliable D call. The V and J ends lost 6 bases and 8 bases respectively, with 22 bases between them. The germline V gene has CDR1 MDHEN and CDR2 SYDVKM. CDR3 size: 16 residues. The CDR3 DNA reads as TGTGCCAGCAGCTCGGAGCGAAGAGGCCTTGTCGAAAAACTGTTTTTT. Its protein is CASSSERRGLVEKLFF.

The CDR3 DNA reads as TGTGCCAGCAGTGCCGGGGGTGAGTATGCACCCCTCCACTTT. Its protein is CASSAGGEYAPLHF. This chain uses TRBV6-2 or TRBV6-3 with TRBJ1-6, with a tentative D call TRBD1 (5 bases). Germline loops: CDR1 MNHEY, CDR2 SVGEGT. This CDR3 spans 14 amino acids. V lost 5 bases to trimming and J lost 11 bases, with 16 bases between them.